A selection of T cell receptor beta chains follows, all from one sample in a study of blood T cell repertoires in COVID-19. The method was immunoSEQ multiplex PCR; TCRdb's version includes in-frame clones alone and lacks a portion of them. The sample holds over 120,000 clones, 77% seen once. Sequencing was carried out using peripheral blood. The source of these receptors is a woman between 45 and 65 years old with active or convalescent COVID-19. The CDR3 runs from the conserved cysteine through the conserved F or W. Each record gives: CDR3 DNA, CDR3 protein, clone size, D gene, V gene, J gene. D genes are given only for firm matches. Clone sizes are given selectively: once, few, many, or a class where the clone is expanded.

CDR3 DNA: TGCAGCGTTAAAGGCAGGGCTTCAGAGACCCAGTACTTC
CDR3 protein: CSVKGRASETQYF
clone size: -
D gene: -
V gene: TRBV29-1
J gene: TRBJ2-5

CDR3 DNA: TGTGCCAGCAGTTTTCAACAGGGAATTGGCTACACCTTC
CDR3 protein: CASSFQQGIGYTF
clone size: -
D gene: -
V gene: TRBV6-2/TRBV6-3
J gene: TRBJ1-2

CDR3 DNA: TGCGCCAGCAGCTTGGAGGGAGCTAACTATGGCTACACCTTC
CDR3 protein: CASSLEGANYGYTF
clone size: -
D gene: -
V gene: TRBV5-1
J gene: TRBJ1-2

CDR3 DNA: TGTGCCAGTAGCACAGGGGACTACGAGCAGTACTTC
CDR3 protein: CASSTGDYEQYF
clone size: -
D gene: TRBD1
V gene: TRBV19
J gene: TRBJ2-7

CDR3 DNA: TGCGCCAGCAGCCAAGTACCCGACAGGGGGGCGTTTGCCGGGGAGCTGTTTTTT
CDR3 protein: CASSQVPDRGAFAGELFF
clone size: few
D gene: TRBD1
V gene: TRBV4-3
J gene: TRBJ2-2

CDR3 DNA: TGCAGCGTTCGACAGGGGGCAGGGCAGCCCCAGCATTTT
CDR3 protein: CSVRQGAGQPQHF
clone size: -
D gene: TRBD1
V gene: TRBV29-1
J gene: TRBJ1-5

CDR3 DNA: TGTGCCAGCAGCCCTAGACAGGGGGCTTCACCCCTCCACTTT
CDR3 protein: CASSPRQGASPLHF
clone size: -
D gene: TRBD1
V gene: TRBV7-2
J gene: TRBJ1-6

CDR3 DNA: TGTGCCAGCAGCGAGCTAGCGGGAGGCCCGAATGAGCAGTTCTTC
CDR3 protein: CASSELAGGPNEQFF
clone size: -
D gene: TRBD2
V gene: TRBV7-9
J gene: TRBJ2-1

CDR3 DNA: TGCGCCAGCAGCCTCGAAGGCGGGCAGGGCAATCAGCCCCAGCATTTT
CDR3 protein: CASSLEGGQGNQPQHF
clone size: -
D gene: -
V gene: TRBV4-3
J gene: TRBJ1-5

CDR3 DNA: TGTGCCAGCAGTTCGGGGACAGGGCCCTACGAGCAGTACTTC
CDR3 protein: CASSSGTGPYEQYF
clone size: few
D gene: TRBD1
V gene: TRBV6-6
J gene: TRBJ2-7

CDR3 DNA: TGTGCCAGCTCACCACCGATTGAGGCGGCCTGGACTGAAGCTTTCTTT
CDR3 protein: CASSPPIEAAWTEAFF
clone size: once
D gene: -
V gene: TRBV18
J gene: TRBJ1-1

CDR3 DNA: TGTGCCAGCAGCCCCTGGACAGGAGCCTACGAGCAGTACTTC
CDR3 protein: CASSPWTGAYEQYF
clone size: -
D gene: TRBD1
V gene: TRBV9
J gene: TRBJ2-7

CDR3 DNA: TGTGCCACCAGCAACCGGGACAGGGGGACTCAGCCCCAGCATTTT
CDR3 protein: CATSNRDRGTQPQHF
clone size: -
D gene: TRBD1
V gene: TRBV15
J gene: TRBJ1-5

CDR3 DNA: TGTGCCAGCAGTGAAGGCGGGTCCTCCTCTGGAAACACCATATATTTT
CDR3 protein: CASSEGGSSSGNTIYF
clone size: -
D gene: -
V gene: TRBV6-1
J gene: TRBJ1-3

CDR3 DNA: TGTGCCAGCAGTTTGGTGAGCCCAGAGACCCAGTACTTC
CDR3 protein: CASSLVSPETQYF
clone size: -
D gene: -
V gene: TRBV12-3/TRBV12-4
J gene: TRBJ2-5

CDR3 DNA: TGTGCCAGCAGTTTTAGCCTTTCTTTTATAGAGACCCAGTACTTC
CDR3 protein: CASSFSLSFIETQYF
clone size: few
D gene: -
V gene: TRBV27
J gene: TRBJ2-5

CDR3 DNA: TGTGCCAGCAGCTTTACCGGGACAGGAAACAATGAGCAGTTCTTC
CDR3 protein: CASSFTGTGNNEQFF
clone size: -
D gene: TRBD1
V gene: TRBV7-2
J gene: TRBJ2-1

CDR3 DNA: TGTGCCAGCAGCCCGACAGGGTGGAATTCACCCCTCCACTTT
CDR3 protein: CASSPTGWNSPLHF
clone size: -
D gene: TRBD1
V gene: TRBV5-5
J gene: TRBJ1-6

CDR3 DNA: TGTGCCAGTAGTATAGATCGGAGCGGGGCCTACAATGAGCAGTTCTTC
CDR3 protein: CASSIDRSGAYNEQFF
clone size: once
D gene: TRBD2
V gene: TRBV19
J gene: TRBJ2-1

CDR3 DNA: TGTGCCCGAGGGGGAAATCAGCCCCAGCATTTT
CDR3 protein: CARGGNQPQHF
clone size: -
D gene: -
V gene: TRBV30
J gene: TRBJ1-5

CDR3 DNA: TGTGCCAGCAGCTCACGGACTAGCGGGGTCCTACAAGAGACCCAGTACTTC
CDR3 protein: CASSSRTSGVLQETQYF
clone size: -
D gene: TRBD2
V gene: TRBV5-5
J gene: TRBJ2-5

CDR3 DNA: TGTGCCAGCAGACCACTCGGACTAGCGAGGTCCTACGAGCAGTACTTC
CDR3 protein: CASRPLGLARSYEQYF
clone size: -
D gene: TRBD2
V gene: TRBV28
J gene: TRBJ2-7

CDR3 DNA: TGCAGCGGGGTGGACGGGATCGACACTGAAGCTTTCTTT
CDR3 protein: CSGVDGIDTEAFF
clone size: -
D gene: -
V gene: TRBV29-1
J gene: TRBJ1-1